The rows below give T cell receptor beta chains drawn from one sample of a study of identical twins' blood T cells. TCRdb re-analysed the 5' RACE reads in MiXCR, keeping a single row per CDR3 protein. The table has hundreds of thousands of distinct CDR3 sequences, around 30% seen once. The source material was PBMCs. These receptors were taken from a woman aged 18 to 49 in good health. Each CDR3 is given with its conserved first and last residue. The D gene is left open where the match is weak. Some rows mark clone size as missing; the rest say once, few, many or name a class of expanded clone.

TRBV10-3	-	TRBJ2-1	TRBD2	CAISGLSGGYNEQFF	TGTGCCATCAGTGGTCTTAGCGGGGGGTACAATGAGCAGTTCTTC
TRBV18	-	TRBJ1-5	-	CASSLHQPQHF	TGTGCCAGCTCCCTACATCAGCCCCAGCATTTT
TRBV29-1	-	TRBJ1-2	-	CSYTGGGGDYGYTF	TGCAGCTATACGGGGGGCGGAGGGGACTATGGCTACACCTTC
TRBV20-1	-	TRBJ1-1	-	CSAKQGHTEAFF	TGCAGTGCTAAACAGGGACACACTGAAGCTTTCTTT
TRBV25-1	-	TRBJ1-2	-	CANSSSTPGEKGNYGYTF	TGTGCCAACAGTTCGTCTACGCCAGGAGAGAAGGGTAACTATGGCTACACCTTC
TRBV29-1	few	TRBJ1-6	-	CSVVAGENSPLHF	TGCAGCGTTGTCGCAGGGGAGAATTCACCCCTCCACTTT
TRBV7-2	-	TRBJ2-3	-	CASSFILAADTQYF	TGTGCCAGCAGCTTCATCCTAGCCGCAGATACGCAGTATTTT
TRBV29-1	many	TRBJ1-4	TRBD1	CSATGTGSNEKLFF	TGCAGCGCTACTGGGACAGGATCTAATGAAAAACTGTTTTTT
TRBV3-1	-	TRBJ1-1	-	CASRSRAITEAFF	TGTGCCAGCAGGAGCAGGGCAATCACTGAAGCTTTCTTT
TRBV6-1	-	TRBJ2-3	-	CASSRRLVFADTQYF	TGTGCCAGCAGTCGAAGACTAGTTTTCGCAGATACGCAGTATTTT
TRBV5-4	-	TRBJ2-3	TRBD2	CASSLGAGGLEDTQYF	TGTGCCAGCAGCTTGGGGGCGGGGGGCCTGGAAGATACGCAGTATTTT
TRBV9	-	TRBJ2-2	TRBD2	CASGVVSGDTGELFF	TGTGCCAGCGGCGTAGTTAGCGGGGACACCGGGGAGCTGTTTTTT
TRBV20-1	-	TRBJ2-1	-	CSASYSVAEQFF	TGCAGTGCTAGCTACTCAGTAGCTGAGCAGTTCTTC
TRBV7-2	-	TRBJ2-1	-	CASSLGLVIDNEQFF	TGTGCCAGCAGCTTAGGACTAGTTATTGACAATGAGCAGTTCTTC
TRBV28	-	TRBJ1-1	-	CASSGSRDASQAFF	TGTGCCAGCAGTGGCTCCCGGGACGCTTCCCAAGCTTTCTTT
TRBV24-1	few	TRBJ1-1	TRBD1	CATSRQGNTEAFF	TGTGCCACCAGTCGACAGGGGAACACTGAAGCTTTCTTT
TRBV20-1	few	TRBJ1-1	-	CSASPSGVDYTEAFF	TGCAGTGCTAGCCCGTCGGGGGTGGATTACACTGAAGCTTTCTTT
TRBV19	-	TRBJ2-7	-	CASNRGANSYEQYF	TGTGCCAGTAACCGGGGGGCTAACTCCTACGAGCAGTACTTC
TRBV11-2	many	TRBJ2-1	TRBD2	CASSLGSGGVHEQFF	TGTGCCAGCAGCTTAGGTAGCGGGGGGGTCCATGAGCAGTTCTTC
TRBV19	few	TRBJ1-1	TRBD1	CASSVPGTGLEAFF	TGTGCCAGTAGTGTCCCCGGGACAGGGCTTGAAGCTTTCTTT
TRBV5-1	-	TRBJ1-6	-	CASRTALNSPLHF	TGCGCCAGCCGGACAGCTCTTAATTCACCCCTCCACTTT
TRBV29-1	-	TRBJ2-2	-	CSVNPGSGTGELFF	TGCAGCGTTAACCCAGGTAGCGGAACCGGGGAGCTGTTTTTT
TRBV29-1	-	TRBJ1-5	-	CPPRRPSNQPQHF	TGCCCCCCTAGGCGCCCCTCGAATCAGCCCCAGCATTTT
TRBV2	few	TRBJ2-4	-	CASRGRAGNIQYF	TGTGCCAGCAGGGGACGGGCGGGAAACATTCAGTACTTC
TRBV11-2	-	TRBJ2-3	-	CASSLDQGIVADTQYF	TGTGCCAGCAGCTTAGATCAGGGGATAGTAGCAGATACGCAGTATTTT
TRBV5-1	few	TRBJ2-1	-	CASSFLADEQFF	TGCGCCAGCAGCTTCCTTGCGGATGAGCAGTTCTTC
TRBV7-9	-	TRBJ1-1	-	CASRWAGNTEAFF	TGTGCCAGCAGGTGGGCTGGGAACACTGAAGCTTTCTTT
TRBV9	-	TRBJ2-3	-	CASSVVSRGVDTQYF	TGTGCCAGCAGCGTAGTGTCTAGAGGAGTAGATACGCAGTATTTT
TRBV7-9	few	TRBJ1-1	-	CASSPLKKGSGEAFF	TGTGCCAGCAGCCCACTGAAGAAGGGTAGTGGTGAAGCTTTCTTT
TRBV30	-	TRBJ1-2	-	CAWNIADYGYTF	TGTGCCTGGAACATAGCAGACTATGGCTACACCTTC
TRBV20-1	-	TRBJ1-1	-	CSAPRRQAASEAFF	TGCAGTGCCCCGAGACGACAGGCCGCAAGTGAAGCTTTCTTT
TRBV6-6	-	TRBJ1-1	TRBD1	CASNSIRGTEAFF	TGTGCCAGCAACTCTATCAGGGGGACTGAAGCTTTCTTT
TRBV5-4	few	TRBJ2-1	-	CASSLEWDAGEQFF	TGTGCCAGCAGCTTGGAGTGGGATGCTGGTGAGCAGTTCTTC
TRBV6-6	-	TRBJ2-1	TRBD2	CASSSDSGLAEANEQFF	TGTGCCAGCAGTTCGGATAGCGGACTAGCGGAAGCAAATGAGCAGTTCTTC
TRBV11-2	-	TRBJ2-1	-	CASSLSLVYNEQFF	TGTGCCAGCAGCCTTAGCCTCGTCTACAATGAGCAGTTCTTC
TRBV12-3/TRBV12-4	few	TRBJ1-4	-	CASSGSPLATNEKLFF	TGTGCCTCCAGTGGCAGTCCCCTTGCAACTAATGAAAAACTGTTTTTT
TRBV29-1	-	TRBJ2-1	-	CSVEVTYNEQFF	TGCAGCGTTGAAGTAACCTACAATGAGCAGTTCTTC
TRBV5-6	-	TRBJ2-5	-	CASSLENLETQYF	TGTGCCAGCAGCTTGGAAAATTTGGAGACCCAGTACTTC
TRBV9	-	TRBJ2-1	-	CASSEPGEQFF	TGTGCCAGCAGCGAGCCTGGGGAGCAGTTCTTC
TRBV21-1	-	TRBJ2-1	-	CSSSKERRGRFFEQFF	TGTTCCAGCAGCAAAGAAAGGAGGGGGCGCTTCTTTGAGCAGTTCTTC
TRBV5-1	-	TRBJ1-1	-	CASSEDGRHMNTEAFF	TGCGCCAGCAGCGAGGACGGACGGCACATGAACACTGAAGCTTTCTTT
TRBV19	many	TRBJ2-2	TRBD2	CASGRIAGNTGELFF	TGTGCCAGTGGGCGCATAGCGGGAAACACCGGGGAGCTGTTTTTT
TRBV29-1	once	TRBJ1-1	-	CSVPLETVNTEAFF	TGCAGCGTTCCGCTCGAGACAGTGAACACTGAAGCTTTCTTT
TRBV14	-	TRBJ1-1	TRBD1	CASGRIQGENTEAFF	TGTGCCAGCGGCCGCATACAGGGGGAGAACACTGAAGCTTTCTTT
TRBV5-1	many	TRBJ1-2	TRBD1	CASSFAGQGWYTF	TGCGCCAGCAGCTTCGCGGGACAGGGATGGTACACCTTC